A single sample gave rise to the 29 T cell receptor beta chains below, sequenced in a study of Ad26.COV2.S vaccination and SARS-CoV-2 variants. Here immunoSEQ multiplex PCR was the method, and the copy in TCRdb shows in-frame clones only, minus some. The table has about 240,000 clones, over 75% seen once. Treatment described: roughly 20 received Ad26.COV2.S at low or high dose, single or two shots; a few received placebo; per-sample allocation not given. At day 63 after the first vaccine or placebo injection, samples were drawn. The sample was peripheral blood, taken in a trial of Ad26.COV2.S vaccine versus placebo. The source of these receptors is a person between 18 and 65 years old who received the Ad26.COV2.S COVID-19 vaccine or a placebo.

The chain combines TRBV13 with TRBJ1-6, with TRBD1 matching over 10 bases. The CDR3 totals 17 residues. Germline V lookup: CDR1 PRHDT, CDR2 FYEKMQ (reference sequence). The J segment lost 4 bases and the V segment lost 2 bases, leaving 5 bases of the junction unmatched. CDR3 nucleotide sequence: TGTGCCAGCAGCTTAAGGGACAGGGGCGTTTATAATTCACCCCTCCACTTT. Protein: CASSLRDRGVYNSPLHF.

The chain has TRBV9 and TRBJ2-3; tentative D call: TRBD1 (5 bases). This CDR3 comprises 14 residues. Germline lookup yields CDR1 SGDLS and CDR2 YYNGEE. Trimming removed 0 bases at V and 2 bases at J, with 7 bases between. CDR3 region: CASSVEGATDTQYF. The CDR3 nucleotides read TGTGCCAGCAGCGTAGAAGGGGCCACAGATACGCAGTATTTT. Filled out from reference TRBV9 and TRBJ2-3, the complete variable domain reads DSGVTQTPKHLITATGQRVTLRCSPRSGDLSVYWYQQSLDQGLQFLIQYYNGEERAKGNILERFSAQQFPDLHSELNLSSLELGDSALYFCASSVEGATDTQYFGPGTRLTVL.

The genes are TRBV7-2 and TRBJ2-7; D unclear. Trimming shortened V by 5 bases and J by 0 bases, and 17 bases separated the two germline ends. The germline gives CDR1 SGHTA, CDR2 FQGNSA. CDR3 size: 16 residues. The DNA of the CDR3 is TGTGCCAGCAGCCGGCTGTCGACGCAAAGCTCCTACGAGCAGTACTTC. As protein: CASSRLSTQSSYEQYF.

This sequence joins TRBV7-9 and TRBJ2-7; 7 bases match TRBD1. After removal of 5 bases from V and 2 bases from J, the junction contained 12 bases not matched to a gene. Germline V gene data show CDR1 as SEHNR and CDR2 as FQNEAQ (reference sequence). This CDR3 spans 16 amino acids. CDR3 bases: TGTGCCAGCAGCACAAAAGGGGGCGTTGGAACCTACGAGCAGTACTTC. It yields the protein CASSTKGGVGTYEQYF.

The chain employs TRBV6-2 or TRBV6-3 and TRBJ2-7; 7 bases line up with TRBD1. Germline V gene lookup returns CDR1 MNHEY and CDR2 SVGEGT. This CDR3 has 15 amino acids. V dropped 1 base and J dropped 5; count of bases not matched to a gene: 8. CDR3 sequence: CASSYYRGAAHEQYF. In nucleotides, the CDR3 is TGTGCCAGCAGTTACTACAGGGGCGCAGCCCACGAGCAGTACTTC.

CDR3 protein: CASRLSGGSGDTQYF. The CDR3 DNA reads as TGTGCCAGCAGACTGAGCGGGGGGTCGGGAGATACGCAGTATTTT. The chain combines TRBV7-9 with TRBJ2-3; 9 positions match TRBD2. The CDR3 is made up of 15 amino acids. Germline V lookup: CDR1 SEHNR, CDR2 FQNEAQ (reference sequence). Unmatched junction bases numbered 9, after V lost 6 bases and J lost 5 bases.

V usage is TRBV27 and J usage is TRBJ2-5; the D is unclear. Trimming took 5 bases from V and 5 from J, leaving 15 bases between them. The CDR3 covers 14 residues. Germline CDR1 MNHEY, CDR2 SMNVEV (reference sequence). The CDR3 bases are TGTGCCAGCAGTCCAATCTCTAGTAGGGAGACCCAGTACTTC. Translated: CASSPISSRETQYF.

The V and J genes are TRBV5-4 and TRBJ2-1; 11 positions match TRBD2. This CDR3 has 15 amino acids. J gave up 4 bases and V 4 bases, and 4 bases lay outside the gene matches. CDR1 SGHNT and CDR2 YYREEE come from the germline V gene (reference sequence). Written as DNA, the CDR3 is TGTGCCAGCAGCCAGACTAGCGGGGATTACAATGAGCAGTTCTTC. Translation gives CASSQTSGDYNEQFF.

The chain combines TRBV12-3 or TRBV12-4 with TRBJ2-5; possible D gene TRBD2, 5 bases. The CDR3 is 13 amino acids. Trimming shortened V by 3 bases and J by 5 bases, and 10 bases separated the two germline ends. The CDR3 loop reads CASSLPSIETQYF. Here the CDR3 DNA reads TGTGCCAGCAGTTTGCCTAGCATCGAGACCCAGTACTTC.

The chain carries TRBV7-2 and TRBJ2-7; tentatively, D is TRBD1 or TRBD2 (5 bases each). The CDR3 is made up of 14 amino acids. From germline, CDR1 is SGHTA and CDR2 FQGNSA. V was pared by 1 base and J by 2 bases, with 9 bases between. The DNA for the CDR3 is TGTGCCAGCAGCTTAGACACGGGACCCTACGAGCAGTACTTC. Its translation: CASSLDTGPYEQYF.

This clone was seen just once. Relative to the germline gene, one junction end is altered; a read error may explain this. The gene calls are TRBV5-5 and TRBJ2-1, with 7 bases that match TRBD2. CDR3 length: 20 residues. Germline-derived CDR1 and CDR2 are SGHKS and YYEKEE (reference sequence). DNA for the CDR3: TGTGCGAGCAGCTTGGCGGGGACTACCGCTACGACGAGCTCCTACAATGAGCAGTTCTTC. It is translated as CASSLAGTTATTSSYNEQFF. Supplemented by reference TRBV5-5 and TRBJ2-1, the full variable domain reads DAGVTQSPTHLIKTRGQQVTLRCSPISGHKSVSWYQQVLGQGPQFIFQYYEKEERGRGNFPDRFSARQFPNYSSELNVNALLLGDSALYLCASSLAGTTATTSSYNEQFFGPGTRLTVL.

The chain links TRBV7-9 to TRBJ1-4; TRBD1 aligns across 9 bases. The germline V gene encodes CDR1 SEHNR and CDR2 FQNEAQ (reference sequence). Trimming cost V 1 base and J 6 bases; bases outside gene matches: 15. This CDR3 contains 19 residues. In DNA, the CDR3 is TGTGCCAGCAGCTTAGTTGTAGGGACAGGGCGCTGGTTGGATGAAAAACTGTTTTTT. Protein: CASSLVVGTGRWLDEKLFF.

V gene TRBV10-3 combines with J gene TRBJ2-7; 8 positions match TRBD1. The CDR3 is 13 amino acids. The V gene end was trimmed by 6 bases and the J gene end by 2 bases; junction bases not matched to a gene: 3. Germline lookup yields CDR1 ENHRY and CDR2 SYGVKD. Here the CDR3 reads CAISSGQAYEQYF. CDR3 nucleotides: TGTGCCATCAGCTCGGGACAGGCCTACGAGCAGTACTTC.

This clone is a singleton in its sample. The V and J genes are TRBV11-2 and TRBJ2-3; TRBD2 is a possible D gene (6 bases). The CDR3 loop spans 15 amino acids. Trimming cost V 1 base and J 6 bases, with 14 bases left between them. The germline gives CDR1 SGHAT, CDR2 FQNNGV. The chain's CDR3 is CASSLVPTRSDTQYF. The CDR3 DNA sequence: TGTGCCAGCAGCTTAGTTCCGACTAGAAGTGATACGCAGTATTTT.

A single count supports this clone. The rearrangement uses TRBV7-2 and TRBJ2-3, with D possibly matching TRBD1 (6 bases). The CDR3 is 16 amino acids. V gave up 2 bases and J gave up 1 base, with 13 bases separating them. Per the germline V gene, CDR1 is SGHTA and CDR2 is FQGNSA. The DNA for the CDR3 is TGTGCCAGCAGCTTACAGGGGTCTTTTGGCACAGATACGCAGTATTTT. Its translation is CASSLQGSFGTDTQYF.

DNA of the CDR3: TGTGCCAGCAGTTCGACAGGGGCCCCCGATGAGCAGTTCTTC. This codes for CASSSTGAPDEQFF. V is TRBV6-5 and J is TRBJ2-1, with 8 bases that match TRBD1. Germline assignment: CDR1 MNHEY and CDR2 SVGAGI. This CDR3 contains 14 residues. The J segment lost 8 bases and the V segment lost 4 bases, leaving 7 bases of the junction unmatched.

The CDR3 loop reads CASSLGGAGGMMRELFF. CDR3 DNA: TGTGCCAGCAGCTTAGGGGGGGCAGGGGGCATGATGAGGGAGCTGTTTTTT. V gene TRBV7-2 combines with J gene TRBJ2-2; 8 positions agree with TRBD1. Germline-derived CDR1 and CDR2 are SGHTA and FQGNSA. The CDR3 covers 17 residues. V lost 1 base to trimming and J lost 9 bases; unmatched junction nucleotides: 13.

The chain is built from TRBV19 and TRBJ1-5; tentative D call: TRBD1 (6 bases). V was trimmed by 5 bases and J by 3 bases, leaving 14 bases between them. The CDR3 loop spans 15 amino acids. The germline CDR1 and CDR2 sequences are LNHDA and SQIVND (reference sequence). This CDR3 reads CASSELTGYNQPQHF. The CDR3 coding sequence is TGTGCCAGTAGTGAGCTGACAGGATACAATCAGCCCCAGCATTTT.

The genes are TRBV11-2 and TRBJ2-5; D call uncertain. The V gene's germline CDR1 is SGHAT and CDR2 FQNNGV. Trimming took 5 bases from V and 4 from J, leaving 20 bases between them. This CDR3 region has 16 residues. CDR3 in amino acids: CASSPANRNSRETQYF. The CDR3 DNA reads TGTGCCAGCAGCCCCGCAAATCGGAATTCTAGAGAGACCCAGTACTTC.

The rearrangement uses TRBV3-1 (or the pseudogene TRBV3-2) and TRBJ1-6; no clear D gene. Germline lookup yields CDR1 LGHDT and CDR2 YNNKEL (reference sequence). CDR3 length: 14 amino acids. Trimming shortened V by 2 bases and J by 6 bases, and 8 bases separated the two germline ends. The CDR3, as DNA: TGTGCCAGCAGCCAAAGGGAAAGTAATTCACCCCTCCACTTT. This sequence encodes CASSQRESNSPLHF.

The chain joins TRBV11-3 to TRBJ1-1; a possible D gene is TRBD1 (5 bases). Trimming left V 5 bases short and J 6 bases short, with 13 bases between. Germline V gene lookup returns CDR1 SGHNT and CDR2 YENEEA. The length of the CDR3 is 13 residues. DNA of the CDR3: TGTGCCAGCAGCGTATCAGGGTCTGCTGAAGCTTTCTTT. The encoded protein is CASSVSGSAEAFF.

The CDR3 bases are TGTGCCAGCAGTCCGGGACTAGCGGGAGACTCAGATACGCAGTATTTT. Its translation: CASSPGLAGDSDTQYF. V usage is TRBV7-8 and J usage is TRBJ2-3; TRBD2 aligns across 14 bases. The CDR3 loop spans 16 amino acids. Losses at the gene ends were 6 bases for V and 4 bases for J; bases not matched to a gene: 6. Looked up from germline, CDR1 is SGHVS and CDR2 is FQNEAQ.

CDR3 residues: CASSRFPQALISSSYNEQFF. Written as DNA, the CDR3 is TGTGCCAGCAGCCGTTTCCCGCAGGCTTTAATTTCGAGCTCCTACAATGAGCAGTTCTTC. The chain couples TRBV6-6 to TRBJ2-1, with D hard to call. This CDR3 comprises 20 residues. The germline CDR1 and CDR2 sequences are MNHNY and SVGAGI (reference sequence). The V end lost 6 bases, the J end lost 0 bases, and 27 bases lay between the germline ends.

The gene calls are TRBV4-1 and TRBJ2-1, with TRBD2 matching over 9 bases. Germline CDR1 and CDR2: MGHRA and YSYEKL. J lost 9 bases, V lost 3 bases, and 15 bases had no gene match. This CDR3 comprises 17 residues. DNA for the CDR3: TGCGCCAGCAGCCACGACGGGAAAAGCGGGAGGCTGGGTGAGCAGTTCTTC. Protein sequence: CASSHDGKSGRLGEQFF.

The V gene is TRBV12-3 or TRBV12-4, the J gene TRBJ2-7, with TRBD2 as a possible D gene (5 bases). Trimming took 7 bases from V and 4 from J, leaving 11 bases between them. The CDR3 extends over 12 amino acids. CDR3 DNA sequence: TGTGCCAGCACCCCGGGCGGGTACGAGCAGTACTTC. It yields the protein CASTPGGYEQYF.

With regard to this clone: At one end, the junction sequence differs from germline, possibly due to a read error. The chain recombines TRBV19 with TRBJ1-5; D is uncertain. This CDR3 comprises 13 residues. CDR1 LNHDA and CDR2 SQIVND come from the germline V gene (reference sequence). CDR3 in DNA: TGTGCCAGTAGTATTACTAGCAGTCAGCCCCAGCATTTT. Translated: CASSITSSQPQHF.

Only one count was recorded for this clone. V and J are TRBV28 and TRBJ2-7, with D tentatively TRBD2 (6 bases). CDR1 and CDR2 from the germline V gene are MDHEN and SYDVKM. This CDR3 region has 15 residues. V gave up 0 bases and J gave up 0 bases, with 9 bases separating them. The DNA of the CDR3 is TGTGCCAGCAGTTTATGGGGCGGGGCCTCCTACGAGCAGTACTTC. Its translation is CASSLWGGASYEQYF.

This clone appeared once. The genes are TRBV7-3 and TRBJ1-1; D perhaps matches TRBD1 (5 bases). Germline CDR1 and CDR2: SGHTA and FQGTGA. Trimming removed 5 bases at V and 4 bases at J, with 8 bases between. The CDR3 loop spans 12 amino acids. The CDR3: CASSRRVTEAFF. Written as DNA, the CDR3 is TGTGCCAGCAGCCGCAGGGTCACTGAAGCTTTCTTT. Together with reference TRBV7-3 and TRBJ1-1, the CDR3 gives the full variable domain: GAGVSQTPSNKVTEKGKYVELRCDPISGHTALYWYRQSLGQGPEFLIYFQGTGAADDSGLPNDRFFAVRPEGSVSTLKIQRTERGDSAVYLCASSRRVTEAFFGQGTRLTVV.

This rearrangement joins TRBV6-5 to TRBJ2-6, with no clear D. Germline values: CDR1 MNHEY, CDR2 SVGAGI. The V end was cut by 6 bases, the J end by 0 bases, with 9 bases between. CDR3 length equals 15 residues. The CDR3 DNA is TGTGCCAGCAGCACAGATCTCTCTGGGGCCAACGTCCTGACTTTC. Residues: CASSTDLSGANVLTF.